Below, 15 T cell receptor beta chains from the same sample are listed, as sequenced in a study of blood T cell repertoires in COVID-19. Assay used: immunoSEQ multiplex PCR; TCRdb lists only in-frame clones, some missing. There are approximately 40,000 clones in the sample; approximately 89% occur only once, and around 45% lies in the top ten. The sequencing sample was made of peripheral blood. The receptors stem from a man aged 60-69 years with active or convalescent COVID-19.

The rearrangement joins TRBV5-1 to TRBJ2-1; 10 bases agree with TRBD2. V trimming: 0 bases; J trimming: 8 bases; junction bases outside the gene matches: 5. The germline CDR1 and CDR2 sequences are SGHRS and YFSETQ. The CDR3 contains 15 residues. Here the CDR3 DNA reads TGCGCCAGCAGCTTGGAGTCTAGCGGGAGTCATGAGCAGTTCTTC. This translates into CASSLESSGSHEQFF.

J is TRBJ2-3 and V is TRBV24-1; D perhaps matches TRBD2 (6 bases). CDR1 and CDR2 (germline): KGHDR, SFDVKD. The CDR3 loop spans 13 amino acids. V lost 9 bases and J 3 bases, leaving 12 bases between the germline ends. The CDR3 loop reads CATGSGATDTQYF. CDR3 coding DNA: TGTGCCACCGGGTCGGGAGCGACAGATACGCAGTATTTT.

The CDR3 sequence is CASKSGSSNQPQHF. The CDR3 nucleotides are TGTGCCAGCAAGTCAGGGTCTAGCAATCAGCCCCAGCATTTT. This chain uses TRBV27 with TRBJ1-5; D perhaps matches TRBD1 (5 bases). The ends were cut back, 7 bases at V and 0 bases at J, with 10 bases in the middle. The CDR3 loop spans 14 amino acids. CDR1 is MNHEY, CDR2 SMNVEV, per germline (reference sequence).

The chain joins TRBV6-4 to TRBJ2-7, with 9 positions matching TRBD2. The CDR3 is 19 amino acids. Losses at the gene ends were 0 bases for V and 6 bases for J; bases not matched to a gene: 18. Germline lookup yields CDR1 MRHNA and CDR2 SNTAGT. CDR3 region: CASSDSPRLSREGNSEQYV. The DNA of the CDR3 is TGTGCCAGCAGTGACTCGCCTCGGCTATCGCGGGAGGGCAATTCCGAGCAGTACGTC.

The V and J genes are TRBV12-5 and TRBJ2-1, with no clear D. Germline values: CDR1 LGHNT, CDR2 FRNRAP. The CDR3 has 11 residues. Trimming took off 7 bases at V and 7 bases at J, with 8 bases between the two ends. CDR3 amino acids: CASALINEQFF. In nucleotides, the CDR3 is TGTGCTAGTGCCCTTATTAATGAGCAGTTCTTC.

DNA for the CDR3: TGTGCCAGCAGTTACGACGGGAAATATAATTCACCCCTCCACTTT. This encodes CASSYDGKYNSPLHF. This chain links TRBV6-5 with TRBJ1-6; D not certain. V dropped 2 bases and J dropped 4 bases, with 9 bases sitting between them. The germline gives CDR1 MNHEY, CDR2 SVGAGI. The CDR3 covers 15 residues.

The chain joins TRBV2 to TRBJ2-3; 7 bases fit TRBD2. The CDR3 length is 15 residues. CDR1 is SNHLY, CDR2 FYNNEI, per germline. The ends lost 4 bases at V and 8 bases at J; junction bases unmatched: 12. DNA for the CDR3: TGTGCCAGCAGTGGTGTCGGGGGGTCTCGAGGTACGCAGTATTTT. Translation gives CASSGVGGSRGTQYF.

This chain's CDR3 is CATLRTGSYNEQFF. The CDR3 region has the DNA TGTGCCACCCTACGTACCGGGTCCTACAATGAGCAGTTCTTC. The chain combines TRBV19 with TRBJ2-1; D unresolved. V was pared by 10 bases and J by 1 base, with 14 bases between. Germline V CDR1 and CDR2: LNHDA, SQIVND (reference sequence). The CDR3 has 14 amino acids. Filled out from reference TRBV19 and TRBJ2-1, the complete variable domain reads DGGITQSPKYLFRKEGQNVTLSCEQNLNHDAMYWYRQDPGQGLRLIYYSQIVNDFQKGDIAEGYSVSREKKESFPLTVTSAQKNPTAFYLCATLRTGSYNEQFFGPGTRLTVL.

This chain connects TRBV6-1 to TRBJ1-2; D unclear. The CDR3 consists of 14 residues. Germline V gene sequence: CDR1 MNHNS, CDR2 SASEGT. V lost 2 bases and J lost 2, with 9 bases in between. CDR3 residues: CASSETWQNYGYTF. Here the CDR3 DNA reads TGTGCCAGCAGTGAAACGTGGCAGAACTATGGCTACACCTTC.

This rearrangement joins TRBV27 to TRBJ1-4, with 10 bases lining up with TRBD1. CDR1 MNHEY and CDR2 SMNVEV come from the germline V gene (reference sequence). The CDR3 runs to 15 residues. The trim removed 5 bases at V and 8 bases at J, leaving 8 bases unmatched. This CDR3 reads CASSPGDRGREKLFF. CDR3 DNA: TGTGCCAGCAGTCCAGGGGACAGGGGACGAGAAAAACTGTTTTTT.

This clone has only one observation. This chain links TRBV28 with TRBJ1-1, with D possibly matching TRBD1 (5 bases). Germline V gene sequence: CDR1 MDHEN, CDR2 SYDVKM. The V and J ends lost 7 bases and 2 bases respectively, with 8 bases between them. The CDR3 runs to 12 residues. The CDR3 loop is CASIRGNTEAFF. The DNA of the CDR3 is TGTGCCAGCATAAGGGGTAACACTGAAGCTTTCTTT.

The chain has TRBV11-2 and TRBJ2-1, with 7 bases lining up with TRBD1. Germline V CDR1 and CDR2: SGHAT, FQNNGV. This CDR3 comprises 15 residues. Germline trimming cut 0 bases from V and 6 bases from J; bases unmatched to any gene: 5. The CDR3, as DNA: TGTGCCAGCAGCTTAGATTGGGCAGGGGGCAATGAGCAGTTCTTC. It codes for CASSLDWAGGNEQFF. The entire variable domain, with the rest obtained from reference TRBV11-2 and TRBJ2-1, is as follows: EAGVAQSPRYKIIEKRQSVAFWCNPISGHATLYWYQQILGQGPKLLIQFQNNGVVDDSQLPKDRFSAERLKGVDSTLKIQPAKLEDSAVYLCASSLDWAGGNEQFFGPGTRLTVL.

The gene calls are TRBV20-1 and TRBJ1-4; a possible D gene is TRBD1 (5 bases). Germline loops: CDR1 DFQATT, CDR2 SNEGSKA (reference sequence). V dropped 3 bases and J dropped 8 bases, with 13 bases sitting between them. This CDR3 comprises 13 residues. In DNA, the CDR3 is TGCAGTGCTAGTGCAGGGATCGGCGAAAAACTGTTTTTT. Translated: CSASAGIGEKLFF.

The rearrangement uses TRBV7-9 and TRBJ1-5, with TRBD1 identical over 9 bases. V shed 1 base, J shed 2 bases, and the junction held 12 bases outside the gene matches. The CDR3 runs to 19 residues. Germline lookup yields CDR1 SEHNR and CDR2 FQNEAQ (reference sequence). The CDR3 loop is CASSLGTGANPNGNQPQHF. The CDR3 DNA is TGTGCCAGCAGCTTAGGGACAGGGGCCAACCCGAATGGCAATCAGCCCCAGCATTTT.

This clone was counted only a few times. The chain joins TRBV6-5 to TRBJ1-5; D perhaps matches TRBD1 (5 bases). CDR3 length: 12 residues. Trimming pared 6 bases from V and 5 bases from J, leaving 8 bases between. CDR1 is MNHEY, CDR2 SVGAGI, per germline. The CDR3 region is CASRRGDQPQHF. Written as DNA, the CDR3 is TGTGCCAGCAGGCGGGGGGATCAGCCCCAGCATTTT.